Each of the 14 T cell receptor beta chains below was sequenced from the same sample in a study of T cells in Graves' hyperthyroidism and ophthalmopathy. Amplification of TCR beta CDR3 regions used RNA as the template. When the TCR CDR3 underwent first-round RT-PCR, the HTBI primer set was used. TCRdb re-called the multiplex PCR reads with MiXCR, one entry per CDR3 protein. The sample includes 95,000 to 110,000 distinct CDR3 sequences, 15% to 20% of them seen just once. The sequenced material came from blood. The receptor set was obtained from a woman aged 45-59 years with Graves' hyperthyroidism.

This clonotype has a handful of counts. CDR3 DNA sequence: TGTGCCAGCAGCGCGGAACAGGGGACAGATACGCAGTATTTT. Translation: CASSAEQGTDTQYF. The V call is TRBV9, the J call TRBJ2-3; TRBD1 matches at 7 bases. V was pared by 3 bases and J by 3 bases, with 4 bases of the junction left unmatched. Germline CDR1 and CDR2: SGDLS and YYNGEE. This CDR3 comprises 14 residues.

The chain carries TRBV29-1 and TRBJ2-1; 14 bases fit TRBD2. V lost 7 bases and J lost 3; bases outside the gene matches: 11. Looked up from germline, CDR1 is SQVTM and CDR2 is ANQGSEA. This CDR3 comprises 17 residues. The CDR3 reads CSATPGLAGDGYNEQFF. In nucleotides, the CDR3 is TGCAGCGCTACTCCGGGACTAGCGGGAGACGGCTACAATGAGCAGTTCTTC.

This clonotype was recorded many times. The chain employs TRBV29-1 and TRBJ1-1; TRBD1 is a possible D gene (5 bases). CDR1 is SQVTM, CDR2 ANQGSEA, per germline. The CDR3 is 13 residues long. V was trimmed by 6 bases and J by 4 bases, leaving 15 bases between them. CDR3 sequence: CSVAGTLGTEAFF. Written as DNA, the CDR3 is TGCAGCGTCGCTGGGACCTTAGGCACTGAAGCTTTCTTT.

This clonotype was seen at least ten times. The chain joins TRBV2 to TRBJ1-3, with D unclear. V was shortened by 6 bases and J by 0 bases, with 3 bases between the two germline ends. CDR3 size: 12 residues. The germline gives CDR1 SNHLY, CDR2 FYNNEI. The CDR3 bases are TGTGCCAGCAGAATCTCTGGAAACACCATATATTTT. Translating it yields CASRISGNTIYF.

This clonotype was picked up many times. Written as DNA, the CDR3 is TGTGCCACCAGTGACGACGGGATAGCGGGAGGGCCTTGGGGCGAGCAGTACGTC. It encodes CATSDDGIAGGPWGEQYV. The chain is built from TRBV24-1 and TRBJ2-7; 11 nucleotides agree with TRBD2. Germline loops: CDR1 KGHDR, CDR2 SFDVKD. This CDR3 has 18 amino acids. V lost 4 bases and J lost 6; bases outside the gene matches: 16.

In its sample, this clonotype was seen many times. This chain joins TRBV9 and TRBJ2-3; 10 positions agree with TRBD1. CDR3 size: 15 residues. The V and J ends lost 3 bases and 6 bases, in that order; junction bases with no gene match: 7. CDR1 SGDLS and CDR2 YYNGEE come from the germline V gene. The CDR3 protein is CASSGVAGQGDTQYF. The CDR3 DNA is TGTGCCAGCAGCGGAGTTGCGGGACAGGGGGATACGCAGTATTTT.

In its sample, this clonotype was seen many times. The chain has TRBV2 and TRBJ1-1, with D unresolved. V was cut by 1 base and J by 4 bases, with 10 bases left in between. The germline V gene encodes CDR1 SNHLY and CDR2 FYNNEI. This CDR3 region has 14 residues. The CDR3 sequence is CASSEEGSVTEAFF. Written as DNA, the CDR3 is TGTGCCAGCAGTGAAGAAGGCAGCGTCACTGAAGCTTTCTTT.

This chain links TRBV30 with TRBJ2-3; 14 bases fit TRBD2. The length of the CDR3 is 18 residues. V was clipped by 2 bases and J by 1 base; unmatched bases: 8. Germline CDR1 is GTSNPN and CDR2 is SVGIG (reference sequence). The CDR3 here is CAWSTTPGLAGGTDTQYF. CDR3 nucleotides: TGTGCCTGGAGTACCACCCCGGGACTAGCGGGAGGCACAGATACGCAGTATTTT.

The sample holds many counts of this clonotype. J is TRBJ2-1 and V is TRBV12-3 or TRBV12-4, with 13 bases fitting TRBD2. The junction had 10 bases not matched to a gene; V was cut back by 7 bases and J by 7 bases. The CDR3 runs 16 residues. CDR3 DNA: TGTGCCAGCATCCCCCTCCGGACTAGCGGGAGTAATGAGCAGTTCTTC. Its translation is CASIPLRTSGSNEQFF.

The table lists this clonotype with many counts. This rearrangement joins TRBV2 to TRBJ2-3, with 12 bases matching TRBD2. The germline CDR1 and CDR2 sequences are SNHLY and FYNNEI. This CDR3 has 15 amino acids. The ends lost 2 bases at V and 7 bases at J; junction bases unmatched: 4. The CDR3 protein is CASSEFLAGGNTQYF. The CDR3 DNA reads TGTGCCAGCAGTGAATTCCTAGCGGGAGGGAATACGCAGTATTTT.

This clonotype has only one observation. A much bigger clone sits one base away, suggesting this may be a read error. In nucleotides, the CDR3 is TGTGCCAGCAGTGTCTTGACACTCCGGAACTATGGCTACACCTTC. It is translated as CASSVLTLRNYGYTF. This chain links TRBV6-1 with TRBJ1-2; D is unresolved. V lost 4 bases and J lost 2, with 14 bases in between. CDR1 and CDR2 from the germline V gene are MNHNS and SASEGT. This CDR3 spans 15 amino acids.

Turning to this clonotype: This sequence may be a read error, since a much larger clone differs from it by one base. The chain uses TRBV12-3 or TRBV12-4 and TRBJ1-3; tentatively, D is TRBD1 (6 bases). This CDR3 has 14 residues. CDR3 loop: CASSSGASGSTIYF. CDR3 DNA sequence: TGTGCCAGCAGTTCGGGGGCATCTGGAAGCACCATATATTTT.

This clonotype was seen repeatedly, ten times or more. The chain links TRBV18 to TRBJ2-1; 8 bases align to TRBD1. The CDR3 contains 15 residues. Trimming removed 4 bases from V and 1 base from J; junction bases left unmatched: 3. Germline CDR1 KGHSH, CDR2 LQKENI. The CDR3: CASSLRQGSYNEQFF. CDR3 nucleotides: TGTGCCAGCTCACTTAGACAGGGGTCCTACAATGAGCAGTTCTTC.

Comment on this clonotype: A clone one base away is much larger, so this may be a read error. The chain combines TRBV18 with TRBJ2-5, with TRBD2 matching 7 bases. Germline V gene data show CDR1 as KGHSH and CDR2 as LQKENI. The V gene end was trimmed by 8 bases and the J gene end by 1 base; junction bases not matched to a gene: 10. CDR3 length: 15 residues. CDR3 DNA sequence: TGTGCCAGCCCACTGTCTAGCGGAATCCAAGAGACCCAGTACTTC. As protein: CASPLSSGIQETQYF.